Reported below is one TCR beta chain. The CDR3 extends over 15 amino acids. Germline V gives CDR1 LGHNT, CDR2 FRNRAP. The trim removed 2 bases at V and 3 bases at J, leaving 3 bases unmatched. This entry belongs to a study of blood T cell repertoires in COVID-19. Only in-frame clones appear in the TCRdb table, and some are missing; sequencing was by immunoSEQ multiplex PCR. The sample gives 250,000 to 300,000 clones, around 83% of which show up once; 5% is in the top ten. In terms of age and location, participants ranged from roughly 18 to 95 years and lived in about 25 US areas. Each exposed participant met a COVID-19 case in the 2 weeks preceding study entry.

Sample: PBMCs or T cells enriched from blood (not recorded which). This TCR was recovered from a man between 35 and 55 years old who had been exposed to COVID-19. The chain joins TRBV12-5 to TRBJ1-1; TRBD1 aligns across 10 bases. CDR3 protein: CASGLRGTGDTEAFF. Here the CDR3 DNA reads TGTGCTAGTGGTTTGCGGGGGACAGGGGACACTGAAGCTTTCTTT.